The 14 T cell receptor beta chains listed next were all sequenced from one sample in a study of blood T cell repertoires in COVID-19. Produced via immunoSEQ multiplex PCR; TCRdb's table is partial and in-frame only. The repertoire holds 65,000 to 80,000 clones, with 80% to 85% as singletons. The sample comprised peripheral blood. The receptors originated from a human donor in a cohort sampled during active COVID-19.

The chain employs TRBV6-1 and TRBJ1-2, with a possible D match to TRBD1 (6 bases). V shed 0 bases and J shed 8 bases, with 19 bases lying between them. The V gene's germline CDR1 is MNHNS and CDR2 SASEGT. The CDR3 runs 16 residues. CDR3 nucleotides: TGTGCCAGCAGTGAAGCGCTGGGGGCTTCGGCGCGGGGCTACACCTTC. This gives the protein CASSEALGASARGYTF.

The chain has TRBV30 and TRBJ1-2, with TRBD1 identical over 7 bases. Germline V gene sequence: CDR1 GTSNPN, CDR2 SVGIG (reference sequence). The CDR3 covers 13 residues. V was pared by 4 bases and J by 4 bases, with 6 bases of the junction left unmatched. CDR3 in amino acids: CAWTRQGLYGYTF. The CDR3 coding sequence is TGTGCCTGGACTCGACAGGGACTCTATGGCTACACCTTC.

V is TRBV7-9 and J is TRBJ2-5, with 7 positions matching TRBD2. J gave up 2 bases and V 5 bases, and 8 bases lay outside the gene matches. The CDR3 totals 15 residues. The germline V gene encodes CDR1 SEHNR and CDR2 FQNEAQ (reference sequence). The CDR3 sequence is CASSISAGLQETQYF. The CDR3 bases are TGTGCCAGCAGCATATCAGCGGGGCTACAAGAGACCCAGTACTTC.

V and J are TRBV5-1 and TRBJ2-3; a weak D match, TRBD2 (6 bases). The CDR3 sequence is 15 residues long. The germline gives CDR1 SGHRS, CDR2 YFSETQ. Trimming shortened V by 0 bases and J by 7 bases, and 15 bases separated the two germline ends. The CDR3 DNA reads TGCGCCAGCAGCTTGGATTTCGACGGCGGGAATACGCAGTATTTT. This encodes CASSLDFDGGNTQYF.

This clone was counted a single time. The V and J genes are TRBV7-3 and TRBJ2-3, with a weak D call TRBD2 (5 bases). In germline, CDR1 is SGHTA, CDR2 FQGTGA. This CDR3 is built from 15 residues. Trimming left V 5 bases short and J 7 bases short, with 19 bases between. CDR3 DNA sequence: TGTGCCAGCAGCCCGGAGGCCTCGGCACCACATACGCAGTATTTT. Translation: CASSPEASAPHTQYF.

V usage is TRBV9 and J usage is TRBJ1-4, with a tentative D call TRBD1 (6 bases). The CDR3 contains 15 residues. Trimming shortened V by 0 bases and J by 4 bases, and 10 bases separated the two germline ends. Germline V gene sequence: CDR1 SGDLS, CDR2 YYNGEE. Written as DNA, the CDR3 is TGTGCCAGCAGCGTAGGGGGACAACGTAATGAAAAACTGTTTTTT. Translated: CASSVGGQRNEKLFF.

J is TRBJ1-4 and V is TRBV7-2, with TRBD1 as a possible D gene (5 bases). There are 14 residues in the CDR3. Trimming removed 5 bases at V and 4 bases at J, with 11 bases between. CDR1 is SGHTA and CDR2 is FQGNSA in the germline V gene. The CDR3 DNA follows: TGTGCCAGCAGCGCTCGCGGGGGTAATGAAAAACTGTTTTTT. This sequence encodes CASSARGGNEKLFF.

The gene calls are TRBV5-6 and TRBJ2-7, with 8 bases fitting TRBD1. There are 14 residues in the CDR3. With 4 bases clipped from V and 3 bases from J, the junction kept 6 bases outside the gene matches. Per germline, CDR1 SGHDT and CDR2 YYEEEE. This CDR3 reads CASSPTGQGYEQYF. As DNA, the CDR3 is TGTGCCAGCAGCCCAACCGGACAGGGCTACGAGCAGTACTTC.

The V gene is TRBV10-1, the J gene TRBJ2-1; 8 nucleotides line up with TRBD2. This CDR3 contains 13 residues. V dropped 1 base and J dropped 10; count of bases not matched to a gene: 3. The V gene's germline CDR1 is WNHNN and CDR2 SYGVQD (reference sequence). CDR3 loop: CASSELRGDEQFF. CDR3 coding DNA: TGCGCCAGCAGTGAGTTGCGGGGGGACGAGCAGTTCTTC.

In this sample, this clone turned up once. The chain has TRBV5-4 and TRBJ2-7, with D maybe TRBD2 (5 bases). Germline-derived CDR1 and CDR2 are SGHNT and YYREEE (reference sequence). Trimming stripped 2 bases from V and 2 bases from J, with 8 bases between. The CDR3 is made up of 13 amino acids. The CDR3 sequence is CASSFPGTYEQYF. The CDR3 coding sequence is TGTGCCAGCAGCTTTCCGGGGACCTACGAGCAGTACTTC.

J is TRBJ1-6 and V is TRBV5-1; 9 nucleotides match TRBD1. Germline V gene lookup returns CDR1 SGHRS and CDR2 YFSETQ. The CDR3 is 15 residues long. V shed 3 bases, J shed 8 bases, and the junction held 6 bases outside the gene matches. CDR3 coding DNA: TGCGCCAGCAGCTCAGGACAGGGGCAGTATTCACCCCTCCACTTT. Translation: CASSSGQGQYSPLHF.

The table lists this clone with a count of one. The chain employs TRBV7-3 and TRBJ2-3; 13 bases match TRBD2. The CDR3 loop spans 15 amino acids. Trimming removed 5 bases from V and 6 bases from J; junction bases left unmatched: 5. Germline CDR1 SGHTA, CDR2 FQGTGA. Written as DNA, the CDR3 is TGTGCCAGCAGCCCAGGACTAGCGGGGGCTGATACGCAGTATTTT. This encodes CASSPGLAGADTQYF.

This chain's CDR3 is CASSLRQGHYGYTF. CDR3 coding DNA: TGCGCCAGCAGCTTAAGACAGGGACACTATGGCTACACCTTC. The V and J genes are TRBV5-1 and TRBJ1-2, with 7 bases identical to TRBD1. The germline gives CDR1 SGHRS, CDR2 YFSETQ. The CDR3 has 14 residues. V lost 2 bases, J lost 3 bases, and 4 bases stayed unmatched.

This rearrangement joins TRBV5-4 to TRBJ1-2; D not resolved. This CDR3 is built from 16 residues. Trimming removed 4 bases at V and 0 bases at J, with 16 bases between. Germline lookup yields CDR1 SGHNT and CDR2 YYREEE (reference sequence). Written as DNA, the CDR3 is TGTGCCAGCAGCCCCGGGTTCTCCCGAGCTAACTATGGCTACACCTTC. Translated: CASSPGFSRANYGYTF.